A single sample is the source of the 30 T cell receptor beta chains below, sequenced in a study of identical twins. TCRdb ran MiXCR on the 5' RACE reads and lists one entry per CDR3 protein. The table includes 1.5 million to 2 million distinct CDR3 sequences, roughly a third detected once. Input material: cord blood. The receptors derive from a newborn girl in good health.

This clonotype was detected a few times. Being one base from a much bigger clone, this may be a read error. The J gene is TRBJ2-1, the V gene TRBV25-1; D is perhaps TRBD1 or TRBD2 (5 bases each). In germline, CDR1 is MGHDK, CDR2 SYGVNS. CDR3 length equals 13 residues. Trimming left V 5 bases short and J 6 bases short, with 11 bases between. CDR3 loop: CASSWTRGNEQFF. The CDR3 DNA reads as TGTGCCAGCAGTTGGACACGGGGCAATGAGCAGTTCTTC.

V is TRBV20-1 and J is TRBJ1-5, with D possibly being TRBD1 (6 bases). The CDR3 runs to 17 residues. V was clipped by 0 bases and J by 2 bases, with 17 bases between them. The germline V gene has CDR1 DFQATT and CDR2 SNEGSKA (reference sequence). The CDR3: CSARDWAGEYGNQPQHF. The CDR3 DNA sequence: TGCAGTGCTAGAGATTGGGCAGGGGAATATGGCAATCAGCCCCAGCATTTT.

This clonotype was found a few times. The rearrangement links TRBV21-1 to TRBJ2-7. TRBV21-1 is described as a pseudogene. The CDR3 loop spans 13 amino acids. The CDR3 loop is CASSKEGSYEQYF. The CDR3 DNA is TGTGCCAGCAGCAAAGAGGGCTCCTACGAGCAGTACTTC.

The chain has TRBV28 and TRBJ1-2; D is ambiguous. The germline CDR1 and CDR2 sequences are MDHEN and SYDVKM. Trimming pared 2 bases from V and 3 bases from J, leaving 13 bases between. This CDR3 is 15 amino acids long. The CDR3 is CASSLGQLTYYGYTF. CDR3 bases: TGTGCCAGCAGTTTAGGGCAGCTCACCTACTATGGCTACACCTTC.

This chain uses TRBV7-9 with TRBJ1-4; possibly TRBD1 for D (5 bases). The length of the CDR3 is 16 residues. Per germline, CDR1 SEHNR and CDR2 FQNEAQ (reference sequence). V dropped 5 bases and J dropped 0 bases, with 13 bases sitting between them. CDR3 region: CASSAGDRPTNEKLFF. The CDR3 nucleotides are TGTGCCAGCAGCGCGGGGGACCGCCCAACTAATGAAAAACTGTTTTTT.

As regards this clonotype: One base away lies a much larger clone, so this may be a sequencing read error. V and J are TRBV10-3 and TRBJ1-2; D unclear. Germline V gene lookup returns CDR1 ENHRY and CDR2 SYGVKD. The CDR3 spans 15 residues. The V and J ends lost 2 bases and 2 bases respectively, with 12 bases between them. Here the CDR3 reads CAISEQQPRNYGYTF. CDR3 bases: TGTGCCATCAGTGAGCAACAGCCTAGGAACTATGGCTACACCTTC.

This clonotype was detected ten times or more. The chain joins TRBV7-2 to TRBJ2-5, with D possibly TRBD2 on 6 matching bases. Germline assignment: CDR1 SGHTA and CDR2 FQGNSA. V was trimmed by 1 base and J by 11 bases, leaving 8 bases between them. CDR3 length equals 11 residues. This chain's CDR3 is CASSLVREQYF. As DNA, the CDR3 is TGTGCCAGCAGCTTAGTTCGGGAGCAGTACTTC.

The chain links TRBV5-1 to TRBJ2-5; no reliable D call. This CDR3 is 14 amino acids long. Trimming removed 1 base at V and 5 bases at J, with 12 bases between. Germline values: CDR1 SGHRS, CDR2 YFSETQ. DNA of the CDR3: TGCGCCAGCAGCTTGCAACTAATGGGGGAGACCCAGTACTTC. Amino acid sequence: CASSLQLMGETQYF.

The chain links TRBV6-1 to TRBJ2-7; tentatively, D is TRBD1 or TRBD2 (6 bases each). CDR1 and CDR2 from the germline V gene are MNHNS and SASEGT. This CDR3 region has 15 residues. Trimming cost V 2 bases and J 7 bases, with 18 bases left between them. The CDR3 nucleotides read TGTGCCAGCAGTGAACTGTACAGGGAGGTCAATGAGCAGTACTTC. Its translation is CASSELYREVNEQYF.

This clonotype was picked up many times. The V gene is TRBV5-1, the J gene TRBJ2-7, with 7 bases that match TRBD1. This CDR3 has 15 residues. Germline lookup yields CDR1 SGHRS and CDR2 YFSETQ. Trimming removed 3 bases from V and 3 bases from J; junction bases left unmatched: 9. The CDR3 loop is CASSYWTGDDYEQYF. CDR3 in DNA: TGCGCCAGCAGCTACTGGACAGGTGACGACTACGAGCAGTACTTC.

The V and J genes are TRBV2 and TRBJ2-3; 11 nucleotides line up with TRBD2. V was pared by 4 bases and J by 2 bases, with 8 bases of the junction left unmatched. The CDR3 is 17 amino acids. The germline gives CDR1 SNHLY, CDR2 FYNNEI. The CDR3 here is CASSGSSGRPTTDTQYF. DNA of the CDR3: TGTGCCAGCAGTGGGTCTAGCGGGAGGCCAACCACAGATACGCAGTATTTT. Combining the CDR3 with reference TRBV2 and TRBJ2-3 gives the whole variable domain EPEVTQTPSHQVTQMGQEVILRCVPISNHLYFYWYRQILGQKVEFLVSFYNNEISEKSEIFDDQFSVERPDGSNFTLKIRSTKLEDSAMYFCASSGSSGRPTTDTQYFGPGTRLTVL.

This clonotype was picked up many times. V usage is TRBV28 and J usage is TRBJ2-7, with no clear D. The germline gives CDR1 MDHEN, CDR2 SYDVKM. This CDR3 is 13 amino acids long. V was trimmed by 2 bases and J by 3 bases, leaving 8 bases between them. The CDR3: CASSLPPGYEQYF. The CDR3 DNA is TGTGCCAGCAGTTTACCACCGGGCTACGAGCAGTACTTC.

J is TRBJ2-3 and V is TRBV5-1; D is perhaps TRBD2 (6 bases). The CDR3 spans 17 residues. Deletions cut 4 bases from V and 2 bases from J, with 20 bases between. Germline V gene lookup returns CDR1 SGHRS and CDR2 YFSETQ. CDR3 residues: CASSPGLSPALTDTQYF. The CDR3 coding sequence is TGCGCCAGCAGCCCCGGACTATCCCCGGCCCTCACAGATACGCAGTATTTT.

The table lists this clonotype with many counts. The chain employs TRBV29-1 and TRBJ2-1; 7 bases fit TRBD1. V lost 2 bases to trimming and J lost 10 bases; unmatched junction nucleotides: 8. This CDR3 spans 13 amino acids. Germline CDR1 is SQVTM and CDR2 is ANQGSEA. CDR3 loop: CSVESRGLREQFF. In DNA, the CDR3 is TGCAGCGTTGAATCGAGGGGGCTAAGGGAGCAGTTCTTC.

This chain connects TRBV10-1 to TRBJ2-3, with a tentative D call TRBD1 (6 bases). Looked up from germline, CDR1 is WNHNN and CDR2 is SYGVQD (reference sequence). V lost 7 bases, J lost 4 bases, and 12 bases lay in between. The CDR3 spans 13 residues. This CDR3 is CASNRDMADTQYF. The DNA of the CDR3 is TGCGCCAGCAACAGGGATATGGCAGATACGCAGTATTTT.

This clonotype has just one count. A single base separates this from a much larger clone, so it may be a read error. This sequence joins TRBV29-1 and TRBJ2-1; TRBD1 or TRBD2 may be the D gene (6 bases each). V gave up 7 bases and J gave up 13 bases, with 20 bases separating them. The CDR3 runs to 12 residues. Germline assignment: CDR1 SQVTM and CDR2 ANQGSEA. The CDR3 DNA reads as TGCAGCGCCAAAAGGGGGGATTCGGCCCAGTTCTTC. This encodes CSAKRGDSAQFF.

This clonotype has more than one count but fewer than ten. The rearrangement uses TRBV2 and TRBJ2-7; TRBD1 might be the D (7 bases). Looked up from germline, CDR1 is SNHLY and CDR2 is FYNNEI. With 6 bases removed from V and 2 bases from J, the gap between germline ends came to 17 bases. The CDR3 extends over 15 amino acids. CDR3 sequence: CASRLEGAGAYEQYF. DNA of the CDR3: TGTGCCAGCAGGCTGGAGGGGGCAGGGGCCTACGAGCAGTACTTC.

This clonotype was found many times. The CDR3 sequence: CASSFTTGPFYEQYF. CDR3 in DNA: TGTGCCAGCAGCTTCACGACCGGGCCCTTCTACGAGCAGTACTTC. The chain links TRBV3-1 to TRBJ2-7, with D hard to call. From germline, CDR1 is LGHDT and CDR2 YNNKEL (reference sequence). With 5 bases removed from V and 3 bases from J, the gap between germline ends came to 17 bases. The CDR3 is 15 residues long.

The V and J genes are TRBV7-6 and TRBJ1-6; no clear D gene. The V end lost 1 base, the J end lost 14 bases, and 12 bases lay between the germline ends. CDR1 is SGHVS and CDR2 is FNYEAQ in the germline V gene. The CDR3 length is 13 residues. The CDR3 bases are TGTGCCAGCAGCTTAGAGGCTGCTGGGGCCCTCCACTTT. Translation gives CASSLEAAGALHF.

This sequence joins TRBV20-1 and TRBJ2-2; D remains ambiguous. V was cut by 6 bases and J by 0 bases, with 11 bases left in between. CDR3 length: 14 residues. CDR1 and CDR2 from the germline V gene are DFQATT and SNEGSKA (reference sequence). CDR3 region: CSALATANTGELFF. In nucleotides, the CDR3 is TGCAGTGCCCTCGCCACGGCGAACACCGGGGAGCTGTTTTTT.

CDR3 amino acids: CASSSPGQGSETQYF. CDR3 DNA: TGCGCCAGCAGCTCACCGGGACAGGGTTCCGAGACCCAGTACTTC. The chain joins TRBV5-1 to TRBJ2-5, with 9 positions matching TRBD1. V trimming: 3 bases; J trimming: 5 bases; junction bases outside the gene matches: 8. The germline CDR1 and CDR2 sequences are SGHRS and YFSETQ. The CDR3 extends over 15 amino acids.

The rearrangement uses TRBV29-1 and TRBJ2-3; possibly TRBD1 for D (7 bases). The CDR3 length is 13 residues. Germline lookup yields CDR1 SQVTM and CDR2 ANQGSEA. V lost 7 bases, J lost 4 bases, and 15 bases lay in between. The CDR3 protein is CSARGAASDTQYF. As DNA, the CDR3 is TGCAGCGCCAGGGGGGCCGCGTCAGATACGCAGTATTTT.

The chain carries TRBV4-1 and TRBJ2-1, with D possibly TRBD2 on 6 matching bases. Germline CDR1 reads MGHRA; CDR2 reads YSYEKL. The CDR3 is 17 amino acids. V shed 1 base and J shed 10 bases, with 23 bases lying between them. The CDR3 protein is CASSQGLGGGLNMEQFF. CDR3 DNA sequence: TGCGCCAGCAGCCAAGGCCTCGGGGGAGGTTTAAATATGGAGCAGTTCTTC.

Here the CDR3 DNA reads TGTGCCAGCATACGTGGGACTGGAAACACCATATATTTT. Protein product: CASIRGTGNTIYF. This chain joins TRBV28 and TRBJ1-3; D is uncertain. V shed 7 bases and J shed 2 bases, with 9 bases lying between them. CDR1 and CDR2 from the germline V gene are MDHEN and SYDVKM. The CDR3 is 13 amino acids. Filled out from reference TRBV28 and TRBJ1-3, the complete variable domain reads DVKVTQSSRYLVKRTGEKVFLECVQDMDHENMFWYRQDPGLGLRLIYFSYDVKMKEKGDIPEGYSVSREKKERFSLILESASTNQTSMYLCASIRGTGNTIYFGEGSWLTVV.

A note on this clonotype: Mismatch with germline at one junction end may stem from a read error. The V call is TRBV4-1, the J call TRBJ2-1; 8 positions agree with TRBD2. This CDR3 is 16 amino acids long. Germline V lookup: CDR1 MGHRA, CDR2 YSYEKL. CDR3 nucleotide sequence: TGCGCCAGCAGCCAAGATCCAGCGGGAGCCTACAATGAGCGGTTCTTC. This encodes CASSQDPAGAYNERFF.

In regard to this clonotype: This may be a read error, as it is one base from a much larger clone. The CDR3 here is CASSADRGYTEAFF. The CDR3 nucleotides are TGTGCCAGCAGCGCAGACAGGGGGTACACTGAAGCTTTCTTT. The rearrangement links TRBV9 to TRBJ1-1, with 9 bases identical to TRBD1. The J segment lost 3 bases and the V segment lost 3 bases, leaving 3 bases of the junction unmatched. Germline V gene data show CDR1 as SGDLS and CDR2 as YYNGEE. The CDR3 totals 14 residues. The variable domain in full, with the rest retrieved from reference TRBV9 and TRBJ1-1, is DSGVTQTPKHLITATGQRVTLRCSPRSGDLSVYWYQQSLDQGLQFLIQYYNGEERAKGNILERFSAQQFPDLHSELNLSSLELGDSALYFCASSADRGYTEAFFGQGTRLTVV.

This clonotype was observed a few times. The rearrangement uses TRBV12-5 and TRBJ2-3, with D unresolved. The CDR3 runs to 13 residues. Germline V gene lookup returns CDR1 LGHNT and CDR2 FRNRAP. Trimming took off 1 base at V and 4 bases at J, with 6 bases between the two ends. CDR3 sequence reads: CASGLAFADTQYF. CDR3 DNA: TGTGCTAGTGGTTTGGCTTTCGCAGATACGCAGTATTTT. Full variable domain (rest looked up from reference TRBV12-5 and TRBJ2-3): DARVTQTPRHKVTEMGQEVTMRCQPILGHNTVFWYRQTMMQGLELLAYFRNRAPLDDSGMPKDRFSAEMPDATLATLKIQPSEPRDSAVYFCASGLAFADTQYFGPGTRLTVL.

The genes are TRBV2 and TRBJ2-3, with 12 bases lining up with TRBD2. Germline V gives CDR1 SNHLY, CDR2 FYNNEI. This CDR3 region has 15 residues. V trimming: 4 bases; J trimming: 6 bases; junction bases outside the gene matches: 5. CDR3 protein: CASSVGLAGHDTQYF. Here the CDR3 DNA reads TGTGCCAGCAGTGTTGGACTAGCGGGACACGATACGCAGTATTTT. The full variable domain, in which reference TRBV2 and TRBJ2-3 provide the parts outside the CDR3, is EPEVTQTPSHQVTQMGQEVILRCVPISNHLYFYWYRQILGQKVEFLVSFYNNEISEKSEIFDDQFSVERPDGSNFTLKIRSTKLEDSAMYFCASSVGLAGHDTQYFGPGTRLTVL.

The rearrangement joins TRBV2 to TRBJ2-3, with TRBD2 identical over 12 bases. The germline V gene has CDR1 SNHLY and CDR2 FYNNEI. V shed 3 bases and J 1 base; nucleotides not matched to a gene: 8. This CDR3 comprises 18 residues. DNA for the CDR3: TGTGCCAGCAGTGACTCCCCGACTAGCGGGGGCCGCACAGATACGCAGTATTTT. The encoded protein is CASSDSPTSGGRTDTQYF.

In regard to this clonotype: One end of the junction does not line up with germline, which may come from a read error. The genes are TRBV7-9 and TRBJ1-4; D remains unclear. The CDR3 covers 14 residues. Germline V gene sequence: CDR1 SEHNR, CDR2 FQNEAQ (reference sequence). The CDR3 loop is CAGSLTATNEKLFF. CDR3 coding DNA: TGTGCCGGCAGCTTAACAGCAACTAATGAAAAACTGTTTTTT. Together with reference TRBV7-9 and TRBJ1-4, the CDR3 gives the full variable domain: DTGVSQNPRHKITKRGQNVTFRCDPISEHNRLYWYRQTLGQGPEFLTYFQNEAQLEKSRLLSDRFSAERPKGSFSTLEIQRTEQGDSAMYLCAGSLTATNEKLFFGSGTQLSVL.